The 9 T cell receptor beta chains below all came from one sample that was sequenced in a study of response to subunit inactivated influenza vaccine. In TCRdb, the RT-PCR reads were re-called with MiXCR into one record per CDR3 protein. The repertoire holds about 150,000 distinct CDR3 sequences, with over 8.5% as singletons. Here the sequenced sample was CD8+ T cells sorted from PBMCs, taken 23 months after vaccination. These receptors were obtained from a man between 45 and 75 years old who received an inactivated influenza vaccine.

This clonotype showed up many times. This chain connects TRBV6-5 to TRBJ2-7, with D possibly being TRBD2 (6 bases). Trimming removed 0 bases at V and 2 bases at J, with 14 bases between. CDR3 length: 16 amino acids. The germline CDR1 and CDR2 sequences are MNHEY and SVGAGI. DNA for the CDR3: TGTGCCAGCAGTTACTCGGGGGGTCCCCGTACCTACGAGCAGTACTTC. Amino acids: CASSYSGGPRTYEQYF.

This clonotype was recorded at least ten times. V gene TRBV6-5 combines with J gene TRBJ2-7; perhaps TRBD2 as D (5 bases). The CDR3 is made up of 13 amino acids. CDR1 and CDR2 (germline): MNHEY, SVGAGI. V was cut by 0 bases and J by 2 bases, with 5 bases left in between. CDR3: CASSYSGTYEQYF. The CDR3 DNA reads TGTGCCAGCAGTTACTCCGGGACCTACGAGCAGTACTTC.

The gene calls are TRBV27 and TRBJ1-1; tentative D call: TRBD1 (5 bases). V dropped 5 bases and J dropped 0 bases, with 13 bases sitting between them. CDR3 length equals 15 residues. Germline values: CDR1 MNHEY, CDR2 SMNVEV (reference sequence). CDR3 residues: CASSPYQGMNTEAFF. The CDR3 DNA follows: TGTGCCAGCAGTCCATACCAGGGTATGAACACTGAAGCTTTCTTT.

The CDR3, as DNA: TGTGCCAGCAGCTATGGACAGGGGTCGGGTAATGAGCAGTTCTTC. Translating it yields CASSYGQGSGNEQFF. The chain links TRBV6-5 to TRBJ2-1; TRBD1 matches at 9 bases. CDR3 length: 15 residues. Looked up from germline, CDR1 is MNHEY and CDR2 is SVGAGI. The J segment lost 7 bases and the V segment lost 6 bases, leaving 10 bases of the junction unmatched.

This clonotype was observed many times. CDR3 nucleotides: TGTGCCAGCAGTTGGGGCCGGGACAGCTTTGGCTACACCTTC. Its translation: CASSWGRDSFGYTF. The V and J genes are TRBV12-3 or TRBV12-4 and TRBJ1-2; 7 bases are shared with TRBD1. With V trimmed by 4 bases and J by 7 bases, 9 bases remained unmatched. The CDR3 has 14 amino acids.

The chain carries TRBV12-3 or TRBV12-4 and TRBJ2-1; 14 bases are a match to TRBD2. The CDR3 extends over 15 amino acids. The ends lost 5 bases at V and 8 bases at J; junction bases unmatched: 5. The CDR3 bases are TGTGCCAGCAGTCCTGGGACTAGCGGGAGTTATGAGCAGTTCTTC. This gives the protein CASSPGTSGSYEQFF.

There are a few counts of this clonotype. The V call is TRBV20-1, the J call TRBJ1-4; D remains ambiguous. Trimming pared 1 base from V and 2 bases from J, leaving 8 bases between. The germline CDR1 and CDR2 sequences are DFQATT and SNEGSKA (reference sequence). This CDR3 is built from 14 residues. The CDR3 sequence is CSARAADTNEKLFF. The CDR3 DNA sequence: TGCAGTGCTAGAGCCGCAGACACTAATGAAAAACTGTTTTTT.

In this sample, this clonotype turned up a few times. The chain's CDR3 is CASSWEGHSTDTQYF. The CDR3 region has the DNA TGTGCCAGCAGCTGGGAGGGGCATAGCACAGATACGCAGTATTTT. The chain couples TRBV11-2 to TRBJ2-3; TRBD2 aligns across 7 bases. V trimming: 4 bases; J trimming: 0 bases; junction bases outside the gene matches: 4. This CDR3 has 15 residues. CDR1 and CDR2 from the germline V gene are SGHAT and FQNNGV.

This rearrangement joins TRBV28 to TRBJ2-7; D call uncertain. Germline CDR1 MDHEN, CDR2 SYDVKM. The CDR3 spans 14 residues. V lost 3 bases, J lost 2 bases, and 11 bases lay in between. In DNA form, the CDR3 reads TGTGCCAGCAGTTTCTTCGCAGGCACCTACGAGCAGTACTTC. It is translated as CASSFFAGTYEQYF.